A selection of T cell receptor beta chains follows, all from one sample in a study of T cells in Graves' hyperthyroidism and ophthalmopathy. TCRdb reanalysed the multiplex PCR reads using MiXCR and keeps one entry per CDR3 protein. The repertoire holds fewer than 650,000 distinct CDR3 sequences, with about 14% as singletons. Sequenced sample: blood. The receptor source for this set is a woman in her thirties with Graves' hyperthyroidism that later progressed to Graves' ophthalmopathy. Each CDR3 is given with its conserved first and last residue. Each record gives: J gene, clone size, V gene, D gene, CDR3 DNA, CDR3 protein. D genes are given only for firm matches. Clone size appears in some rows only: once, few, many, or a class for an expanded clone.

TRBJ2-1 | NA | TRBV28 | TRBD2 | TGTGCCAGCAGTTGGGCGGGGGGGGCGGTTGATGAGCAGTTCTTC | CASSWAGGAVDEQFF
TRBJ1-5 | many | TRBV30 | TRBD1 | TGTGCCTGGAGTCCGGACAGGGGTAGCGGCAATCAGCCCCAGCATTTT | CAWSPDRGSGNQPQHF
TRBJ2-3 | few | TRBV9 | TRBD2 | TGTGCCAGCAGCATCAACCTAGCGGGAGTTGTGGATACGCAGTATTTT | CASSINLAGVVDTQYF
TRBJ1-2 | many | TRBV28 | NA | TGTGCCAGCAGTTCCTCCGGACAGTATGGCTACACCTTC | CASSSSGQYGYTF
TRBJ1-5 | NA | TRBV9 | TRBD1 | TGTGCCAGCAGCGTAGGGACAGGGGGCCCGTATAGCAATCCGCCCCAGCATTTT | CASSVGTGGPYSNPPQHF
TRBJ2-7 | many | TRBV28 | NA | TGTGCCAGCAGTCCTTCGGACAGCTCCTACGAGCAGTACTTC | CASSPSDSSYEQYF
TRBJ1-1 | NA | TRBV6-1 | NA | TGTGCCACCATACGTGAGCGCGAGGCTTTCTTT | CATIREREAFF
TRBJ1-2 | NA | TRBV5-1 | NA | TGCGCCAGCAGCTTGTTCCCGGGACACGATGGCTACACCTTC | CASSLFPGHDGYTF
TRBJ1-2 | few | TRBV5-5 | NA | TGTGCCAGCAGCTCCCCGGACAGCCCGGGCGGCTACACCTTC | CASSSPDSPGGYTF
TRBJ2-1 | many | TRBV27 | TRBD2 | TGTGCCAGCACCGTTACAAGACGGGAAGCGGGAGGCAATGAGCAGTTCTTC | CASTVTRREAGGNEQFF
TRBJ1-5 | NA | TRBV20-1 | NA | TGCAGTGCTAGTTCAGTGAGGATTACTCGGGATCAGCCCCAGCATTTT | CSASSVRITRDQPQHF
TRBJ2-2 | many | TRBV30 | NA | TGTGCCTGCAGTCGGACCCTAAACACCGGGGAGCTGTTTTTT | CACSRTLNTGELFF
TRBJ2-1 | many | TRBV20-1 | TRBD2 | TGCAGTGCTTCGCGGACTAGCGGGGGACCCCACCTTGAGCAGTTCTTC | CSASRTSGGPHLEQFF
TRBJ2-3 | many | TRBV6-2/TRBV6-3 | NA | TGTGCCAGCGCCCCGGACGGAACCACAGATACGCAGTATTTT | CASAPDGTTDTQYF
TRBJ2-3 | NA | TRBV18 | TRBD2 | TGTGCCAGCTCACCAACTAGCGGGAGGGCCAACACAGATACGCAGTATTTT | CASSPTSGRANTDTQYF
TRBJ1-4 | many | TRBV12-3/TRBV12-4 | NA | TGTGCCAGCAGTGCTGGACGGGTTAATGAAAAACTGTTTTTT | CASSAGRVNEKLFF
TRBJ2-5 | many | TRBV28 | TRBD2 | TGTGCCAGCAGTTTCGGACTAGGTCGAGAGACCCAGTACTTC | CASSFGLGRETQYF
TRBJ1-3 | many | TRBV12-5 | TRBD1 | TGTGCTAGTGGTTTAGTGGGACAGGGTACTGGAAACACCATATATTTT | CASGLVGQGTGNTIYF
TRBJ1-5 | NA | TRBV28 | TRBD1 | TGTGCCAGCAGACTAAGTACAGGGGGCGCATTAGGCAATCAGCCCCGGCATTTT | CASRLSTGGALGNQPRHF
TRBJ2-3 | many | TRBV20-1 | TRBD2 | TGCAGTGCTGAGACGACTAGCGGGAGGGTGGATACGCAGTATTTT | CSAETTSGRVDTQYF
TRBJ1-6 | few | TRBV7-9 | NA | TGTGCCAGCAGCTTAGTAGGCAGGAAGAATTCACCCCTCCACTTT | CASSLVGRKNSPLHF
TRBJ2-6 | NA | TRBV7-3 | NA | TGTGCCAGCAGCTTTATGGATACAGGGTCTGGGGCCAACGTCCTGACTTTC | CASSFMDTGSGANVLTF
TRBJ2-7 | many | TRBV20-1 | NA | TGCAGTGCAGCCGGGCCCAACTCCTACGAGCAGTACTTC | CSAAGPNSYEQYF
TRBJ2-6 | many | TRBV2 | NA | TGTGCCAGCGGTGCAAGCACCGGGGCCAACGTCCTGACTTTC | CASGASTGANVLTF
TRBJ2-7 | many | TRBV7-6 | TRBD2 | TGTGCCAGCAGCTTGGAGGACATAGCGGGAGTACCTCCCGAGCAGTACTTC | CASSLEDIAGVPPEQYF
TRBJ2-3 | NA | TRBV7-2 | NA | TGTGCCAGCAGCTTAGTTTACGGGGGAGATACGCAGTATTTT | CASSLVYGGDTQYF
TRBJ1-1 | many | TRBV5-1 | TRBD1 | TGCGCCAGCAGCCTGACATGGACAGGGGAACTGGAAGCTTTCTTT | CASSLTWTGELEAFF
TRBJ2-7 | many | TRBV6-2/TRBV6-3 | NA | TGTGCCAGCAGTTACAGCACAGGGGAGGTGTCCTCCTACGAGCAGTACTTC | CASSYSTGEVSSYEQYF
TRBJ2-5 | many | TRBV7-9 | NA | TGTGCCAGCAGCTTAGCGATCCTCCGGGGGAACCAAGAGACCCAGTACTTC | CASSLAILRGNQETQYF
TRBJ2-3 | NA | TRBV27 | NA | TGTGCCACTAAGGGCCTCGGCGGGACAGATACGCAGTATTTT | CATKGLGGTDTQYF
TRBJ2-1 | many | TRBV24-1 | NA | TGTGCCACCAGTATCGGGAATCTCAATGAGCAGTTCTTC | CATSIGNLNEQFF
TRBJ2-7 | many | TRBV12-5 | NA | TGTGCTAGTGGTTTGCCCCCGAGGAGGGGGGGCGCCTACGAGCAGTACTTC | CASGLPPRRGGAYEQYF
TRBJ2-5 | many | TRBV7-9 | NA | TGTGCCAGCAGCCCGGACGGACCAGGGGAGACCCAGTACTTC | CASSPDGPGETQYF
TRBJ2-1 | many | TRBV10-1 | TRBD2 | TGCGCCAGCAGTGGGGTTACGACTAGCGGGAGTAATGAGCAGTTCTTC | CASSGVTTSGSNEQFF
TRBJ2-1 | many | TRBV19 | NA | TGTGCCAGTAGTATGGACGGTTCCTACAATGAGCAGTTCTTC | CASSMDGSYNEQFF
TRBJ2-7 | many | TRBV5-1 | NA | TGCGCCAGCAGCAAAAACGACGAGCAGTACTTC | CASSKNDEQYF
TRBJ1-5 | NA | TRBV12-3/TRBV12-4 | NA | TGTGCCAGCAGTTTTTTAGGAGAACGACAGCCCCAGCATTTT | CASSFLGERQPQHF
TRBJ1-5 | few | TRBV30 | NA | TGTGCCTGGAGTAAGACCAAAATCCCTTATAGCAATCAGCCCCAGCATTTT | CAWSKTKIPYSNQPQHF
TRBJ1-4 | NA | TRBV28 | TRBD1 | TGTGCCAGCAGTTTTCCGGGACAGAGTGAAAAACTGTTTTTT | CASSFPGQSEKLFF
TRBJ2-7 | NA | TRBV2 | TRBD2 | TGTGCCAGCAGTGAAGCGACTAGCGGGAGCGAAATCGAGCAGTACTTC | CASSEATSGSEIEQYF
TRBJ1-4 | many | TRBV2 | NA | TGTGCCAGCATGTTCGAGAGGGAAGCGGAAAAACTGTTTTTT | CASMFEREAEKLFF
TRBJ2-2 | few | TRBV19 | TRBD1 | TGTGCCAGTAGCCCTGGGACAGGGACCACCGGGGAGCTGTTTTTT | CASSPGTGTTGELFF
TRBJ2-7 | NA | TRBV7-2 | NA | TGTGCCAGCAGTTTTGAGGGGAGCCACGAGCAGTACTTC | CASSFEGSHEQYF
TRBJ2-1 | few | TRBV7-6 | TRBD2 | TGTGCCAGCAGCTTAGACCCTAGCGGACATGAGCAGTTCTTC | CASSLDPSGHEQFF
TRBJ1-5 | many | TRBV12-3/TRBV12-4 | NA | TGTGCCAGCAGTTTGGCCCCCGGCGGCTCGGATGGCAATCAGCCCCAGCATTTT | CASSLAPGGSDGNQPQHF
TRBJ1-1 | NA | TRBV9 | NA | TGTGCCAGCAGCTTAGGCCCGGCGGGGGGCGGCACTGAAGCTTTCTTT | CASSLGPAGGGTEAFF
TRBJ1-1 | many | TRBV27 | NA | TGTGCCAGCAGTTTACCCGACTTAATCTCTGAAGCTTTCTTT | CASSLPDLISEAFF
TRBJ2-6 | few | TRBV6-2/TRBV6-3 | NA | TGTGCCAGCTTGCCTTTAAATGGGGCCAACGTCCTGACTTTC | CASLPLNGANVLTF
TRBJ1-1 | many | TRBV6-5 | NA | TGTGCCAGCAGTTACTCGAGTGGGGTTGAAGCTTTCTTT | CASSYSSGVEAFF
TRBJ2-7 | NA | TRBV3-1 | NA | TGTGCCACCCGGGACGCCAAAGAGCAGTACTTC | CATRDAKEQYF
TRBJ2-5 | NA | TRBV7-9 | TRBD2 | TGTGCCAGCAGCTTTGGACTAGCGGGAGGGCCCGGCCAAGAGACCCAGTACTTC | CASSFGLAGGPGQETQYF
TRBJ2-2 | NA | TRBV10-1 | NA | TGCGCCAGCAGTCGACAAAAAGGGACCGGGGAGCTGTTTTTT | CASSRQKGTGELFF
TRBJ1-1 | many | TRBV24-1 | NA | TGTGCCACCAGTGATAATCAGGGTCCTCAGACTGAAGCTTTCTTT | CATSDNQGPQTEAFF
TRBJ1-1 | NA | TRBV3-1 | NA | TGTGCCAGCAGCACCGAAGGGACCCACACTGAAGCTTTCTTT | CASSTEGTHTEAFF
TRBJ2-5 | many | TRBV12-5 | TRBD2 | TGTGCTAGTGGTTTTTCGGCGAAGTCTAGCGGGATGGGGGGGACCCAGTACTTC | CASGFSAKSSGMGGTQYF
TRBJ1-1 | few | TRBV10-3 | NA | TGTGCCACCTCTAAGACCACTGAAGCTTTCTTT | CATSKTTEAFF
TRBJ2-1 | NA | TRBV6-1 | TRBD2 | TGTGCCAACCAGCGGGAGGGGTACAATGAGCAGTTCTTC | CANQREGYNEQFF